These T cell receptor beta chains were read from a single sample in a study of cytomegalovirus exposure and HLA in healthy donors. Repertoires were generated with immunoSEQ multiplex PCR, while TCRdb's copy carries only in-frame clones and drops some. The data show 160,000 or so clones, roughly four fifths seen once. Specimen: PBMCs. The receptor source for this set is a man aged 45 to 65 in good health and CMV-seropositive. Each CDR3 is given with its conserved first and last residue. A D gene is named only where the DNA matches it firmly. Clone size is shown for a subset of rows, as once, few, many or a class of expanded clone.

J gene | clone size | CDR3 length | V gene | D gene | CDR3 protein | CDR3 DNA
TRBJ2-1 | . | 14 | TRBV9 | . | CASSVWDFDNEQFF | TGTGCCAGCAGCGTTTGGGACTTTGACAATGAGCAGTTCTTC
TRBJ2-5 | . | 14 | TRBV7-8 | TRBD2 | CASSLSGGKETQYF | TGTGCCAGCAGCTTAAGCGGGGGGAAAGAGACCCAGTACTTC
TRBJ2-3 | once | 16 | TRBV5-4 | TRBD1 | CASSFNPGQSTDTQYF | TGTGCCAGCAGCTTCAACCCGGGACAGAGCACAGATACGCAGTATTTT
TRBJ2-1 | . | 15 | TRBV5-1 | TRBD2 | CASTSTSGGLNEQFF | TGCGCCAGCACCTCCACTAGCGGGGGCCTGAATGAGCAGTTCTTC
TRBJ2-5 | . | 14 | TRBV5-4 | TRBD2 | CASSGGLEQETQYF | TGTGCCAGCAGCGGGGGACTAGAACAAGAGACCCAGTACTTC
TRBJ1-6 | . | 17 | TRBV18 | TRBD1 | CASSPWGPGQKNSPLHF | TGTGCCAGCTCACCATGGGGCCCGGGACAGAAGAATTCACCCCTCCACTTT
TRBJ2-3 | once | 15 | TRBV9 | TRBD2 | CASSGGTSGGERQYF | TGTGCCAGCAGCGGAGGGACTAGCGGGGGGGAGAGGCAGTATTTT
TRBJ2-7 | . | 13 | TRBV29-1 | . | CSVEFRAGYEQYF | TGCAGCGTTGAATTTAGGGCGGGCTACGAGCAGTACTTC
TRBJ2-5 | . | 15 | TRBV5-4 | TRBD1 | CASSPVDRERETQYF | TGTGCCAGCAGCCCCGTGGACAGGGAAAGAGAGACCCAGTACTTC
TRBJ2-2 | . | 15 | TRBV7-3 | TRBD1 | CASSPKTGLTGELFF | TGTGCCAGCAGCCCCAAGACAGGGCTCACCGGGGAGCTGTTTTTT
TRBJ2-3 | . | 15 | TRBV6-1 | . | CASSSWRSSTDTQYF | TGTGCCAGCAGCTCATGGAGATCTAGCACAGATACGCAGTATTTT
TRBJ1-5 | . | 13 | TRBV9 | . | CASSGGAGQPQHF | TGTGCCAGCAGCGGCGGGGCAGGTCAGCCCCAGCATTTT
TRBJ2-5 | . | 16 | TRBV6-1 | . | CASSEGQILYQETQYF | TGTGCCAGCAGTGAAGGACAGATACTGTACCAAGAGACCCAGTACTTC
TRBJ2-5 | once | 14 | TRBV5-1 | TRBD2 | CASSPGTSTETQYF | TGCGCCAGCAGCCCCGGGACTAGCACGGAGACCCAGTACTTC
TRBJ1-2 | once | 13 | TRBV29-1 | TRBD1 | CSGGDSDDYGYTF | TGCAGCGGCGGGGACAGTGACGATTATGGCTACACCTTC
TRBJ2-7 | . | 14 | TRBV28 | . | CASSPTWGEDEQYF | TGTGCCAGCAGCCCTACCTGGGGCGAGGACGAGCAGTACTTC
TRBJ2-2 | . | 15 | TRBV6-5 | TRBD2 | CASQPSGRTFGELFF | TGTGCCAGCCAACCTAGCGGGAGGACGTTCGGGGAGCTGTTTTTT
TRBJ2-5 | . | 16 | TRBV13 | TRBD2 | CASSSRLAGVQETQYF | TGTGCCAGCAGCTCTCGACTAGCGGGAGTCCAAGAGACCCAGTACTTC
TRBJ2-1 | . | 15 | TRBV4-1 | . | CASSQEASLGNEQFF | TGCGCCAGCAGCCAAGAGGCTAGCTTAGGCAATGAGCAGTTCTTC
TRBJ2-1 | once | 15 | TRBV9 | TRBD2 | CASSVEASGGNEQFF | TGTGCCAGCAGCGTAGAGGCTAGCGGGGGCAATGAGCAGTTCTTC
TRBJ2-7 | . | 15 | TRBV4-1 | TRBD1 | CASSQEDRGGYEQYF | TGCGCCAGCAGCCAAGAGGACAGGGGGGGGTACGAGCAGTACTTC
TRBJ1-1 | . | 15 | TRBV21-1 | . | CASSKAPGCVAEAFF | TGTGCCAGCAGCAAAGCCCCGGGGTGCGTCGCTGAAGCTTTCTTT
TRBJ2-7 | few | 13 | TRBV19 | . | CASSIESSYEQYF | TGTGCCAGTAGTATAGAGAGTTCCTACGAGCAGTACTTC
TRBJ2-1 | . | 17 | TRBV7-8 | . | CASSLVLRWGGENEQFF | TGTGCCAGCAGCTTAGTTCTCAGGTGGGGGGGCGAAAATGAGCAGTTCTTC
TRBJ2-7 | . | 11 | TRBV29-1 | . | CSARSSYEQYF | TGCAGCGCCAGAAGCTCCTACGAGCAGTACTTC
TRBJ1-6 | . | 16 | TRBV27 | TRBD1 | CASSLISQGANSPLHF | TGTGCCAGCAGTCTTATCAGTCAGGGGGCGAATTCACCCCTCCACTTT
TRBJ2-5 | . | 15 | TRBV7-9 | TRBD1 | CASSLVQGARETQYF | TGTGCCAGCAGCTTAGTACAGGGGGCAAGGGAGACCCAGTACTTC
TRBJ2-3 | . | 11 | TRBV20-1 | . | CSARGSDTQYF | TGCAGTGCTAGAGGTAGTGATACGCAGTATTTT
TRBJ2-7 | . | 15 | TRBV7-9 | TRBD1 | CASSLGDRGPYEQYF | TGTGCCAGCAGCTTAGGCGACAGGGGGCCCTACGAGCAGTACTTC
TRBJ2-4 | . | 15 | TRBV11-2 | TRBD1 | CASSWDSLAKNIQYF | TGTGCCAGCAGCTGGGACAGCCTAGCCAAAAACATTCAGTACTTC
TRBJ2-7 | . | 15 | TRBV15 | TRBD1 | CATSRDRDRVYEQYF | TGTGCCACCAGCAGAGATCGGGACAGGGTTTACGAGCAGTACTTC
TRBJ2-5 | . | 15 | TRBV9 | . | CASSVATRIQETQYF | TGTGCCAGCAGCGTAGCTACGCGGATACAAGAGACCCAGTACTTC
TRBJ2-7 | . | 13 | TRBV5-6 | TRBD1 | CASSADRAYEQYF | TGTGCCAGCAGCGCAGACAGGGCCTACGAGCAGTACTTC
TRBJ2-1 | . | 12 | TRBV5-1 | . | CASSLAAGEQFF | TGCGCCAGCAGCTTGGCCGCAGGGGAACAGTTCTTC
TRBJ2-5 | . | 19 | TRBV5-3 | TRBD2 | CARSLAGSGGPNVQETQYF | TGTGCCAGAAGCTTGGCCGGTAGCGGGGGGCCCAATGTACAAGAGACCCAGTACTTC
TRBJ2-7 | . | 16 | TRBV5-1 | TRBD2 | CASSSGLAGVGYEQYF | TGCGCCAGCAGCTCGGGACTAGCGGGAGTGGGATACGAGCAGTACTTC
TRBJ1-4 | . | 15 | TRBV2 | TRBD1 | CASSEQGLDNEKLFF | TGTGCCAGCAGCGAACAGGGGCTAGATAATGAAAAACTGTTTTTT
TRBJ2-2 | . | 14 | TRBV7-9 | TRBD1 | CASSKDRGSGELFF | TGTGCCAGCAGCAAGGACAGGGGTTCCGGGGAGCTGTTTTTT
TRBJ2-2 | few | 12 | TRBV29-1 | . | CSVDRGTGELFF | TGCAGCGTTGATAGGGGTACCGGGGAGCTGTTTTTT
TRBJ2-1 | . | 13 | TRBV28 | TRBD1 | CAAKGQGGLGQFF | TGTGCCGCCAAGGGACAGGGCGGACTGGGGCAGTTCTTC
TRBJ1-5 | . | 14 | TRBV6-5 | . | CASRSTGLNQPQHF | TGTGCCAGCAGATCTACAGGGCTAAATCAGCCCCAGCATTTT